Below are 15 T cell receptor beta chains sequenced from a single sample in a study of blood T cell repertoires in COVID-19. TCRdb's copy holds only in-frame clones and misses some; the assay was immunoSEQ multiplex PCR. The table includes approximately 500,000 clones, roughly nine tenths detected once. Specimen: peripheral blood. These TCRs come from a man younger than 35 with COVID-19, enrolled during active disease.

The CDR3 DNA is TGTGCCAGCAGCCAAGGGTCGGGACAGCGGAATTCACCCCTCCACTTT. This translates into CASSQGSGQRNSPLHF. The V and J genes are TRBV3-1 (or the pseudogene TRBV3-2) and TRBJ1-6; 7 bases fit TRBD1. The V segment lost 1 base and the J segment 7 bases; nucleotides outside the gene matches: 7. The CDR3 has 16 residues. Germline loops: CDR1 LGHDT, CDR2 YNNKEL (reference sequence).

Remarks on this clone: The same CDR3 is also encoded by other DNA sequences in this sample. The chain links TRBV7-9 to TRBJ2-7; tentative D call: TRBD2 (5 bases). Trimming stripped 6 bases from V and 2 bases from J, with 8 bases between. The CDR3 covers 12 residues. Looked up from germline, CDR1 is SEHNR and CDR2 is FQNEAQ (reference sequence). The CDR3 protein is CASSIGTYEQYF. The CDR3, as DNA: TGTGCCAGCAGTATCGGGACCTACGAGCAGTACTTC.

This chain connects TRBV7-8 to TRBJ1-4; TRBD1 agrees at 10 bases. Germline values: CDR1 SGHVS, CDR2 FQNEAQ. V was clipped by 4 bases and J by 7 bases; unmatched bases: 3. The CDR3 sequence is 14 residues long. Written as DNA, the CDR3 is TGTGCCAGCAGCTCCCGGGACAGGGGTGAAAAACTGTTTTTT. It yields the protein CASSSRDRGEKLFF.

V and J are TRBV11-3 and TRBJ2-1, with 9 nucleotides matching TRBD2. The CDR3 totals 15 residues. Germline V gene lookup returns CDR1 SGHNT and CDR2 YENEEA. With 1 base clipped from V and 4 bases from J, the junction kept 2 bases outside the gene matches. CDR3 sequence reads: CASSLGLAVYNEQFF. CDR3 bases: TGTGCCAGCAGCTTAGGACTAGCGGTTTACAATGAGCAGTTCTTC.

This clone turned up a few times. J is TRBJ1-3 and V is TRBV6-5; D is ambiguous. This CDR3 contains 12 residues. V shed 7 bases and J shed 1 base, with 5 bases lying between them. From germline, CDR1 is MNHEY and CDR2 SVGAGI. The CDR3 nucleotides are TGTGCCAGCACAGGTTCTGGAAACACCATATATTTT. Residues: CASTGSGNTIYF.

This chain connects TRBV6-1 to TRBJ2-5; D call uncertain. The germline V gene encodes CDR1 MNHNS and CDR2 SASEGT. V was trimmed by 1 base and J by 4 bases, leaving 7 bases between them. The CDR3 consists of 13 residues. This CDR3 reads CASSEGIRETQYF. As DNA, the CDR3 is TGTGCCAGCAGTGAAGGTATTAGAGAGACCCAGTACTTC.

This clone is a singleton in its sample. The gene calls are TRBV5-5 and TRBJ2-7; 11 bases agree with TRBD2. The CDR3 length is 16 residues. The V segment lost 2 bases and the J segment 4 bases; nucleotides outside the gene matches: 8. Germline V gene lookup returns CDR1 SGHKS and CDR2 YYEKEE (reference sequence). CDR3 bases: TGTGCCAGCAGCTTTCGAGGGCTAGCGGGAGGTTACGAGCAGTACTTC. Residues: CASSFRGLAGGYEQYF.

The rearrangement uses TRBV29-1 and TRBJ2-7; 8 bases align to TRBD1. Germline V lookup: CDR1 SQVTM, CDR2 ANQGSEA. V dropped 7 bases and J dropped 6; count of bases not matched to a gene: 11. The CDR3 loop spans 13 amino acids. CDR3 sequence reads: CSAHGQGGGEQYF. DNA of the CDR3: TGCAGCGCCCATGGACAGGGTGGTGGCGAGCAGTACTTC.

The chain combines TRBV11-2 with TRBJ1-6; possible D gene TRBD1, 6 bases. The ends were cut back, 2 bases at V and 7 bases at J, with 15 bases in the middle. The CDR3 has 16 amino acids. Looked up from germline, CDR1 is SGHAT and CDR2 is FQNNGV. For the CDR3, the DNA is TGTGCCAGCAGCTTATCAGGGGTCCGGGACAATTCACCCCTCCACTTT. It encodes CASSLSGVRDNSPLHF. Complete variable domain (other parts from reference TRBV11-2 and TRBJ1-6): EAGVAQSPRYKIIEKRQSVAFWCNPISGHATLYWYQQILGQGPKLLIQFQNNGVVDDSQLPKDRFSAERLKGVDSTLKIQPAKLEDSAVYLCASSLSGVRDNSPLHFGNGTRLTVT.

The rearrangement joins TRBV5-1 to TRBJ1-2, with 12 nucleotides matching TRBD1. The CDR3 has 16 residues. V trimming: 0 bases; J trimming: 4 bases; junction bases outside the gene matches: 4. Germline V CDR1 and CDR2: SGHRS, YFSETQ. The CDR3, as DNA: TGCGCCAGCAGCTTGGACGGGACAGGGGGCTTCTATGGCTACACCTTC. Translation gives CASSLDGTGGFYGYTF.

This clone was recorded only once. This chain joins TRBV2 and TRBJ2-1; TRBD2 matches 8 bases. CDR1 and CDR2 (germline): SNHLY, FYNNEI. This CDR3 region has 13 residues. J was trimmed by 6 bases and V by 8 bases; bases with no gene match: 6. The CDR3 sequence: CASRSGSINEQFF. CDR3 in DNA: TGTGCCAGCCGCAGCGGGAGTATCAATGAGCAGTTCTTC.

This sequence joins TRBV10-3 and TRBJ2-2, with D possibly being TRBD2 (5 bases). CDR1 and CDR2 (germline): ENHRY, SYGVKD. V lost 4 bases and J 8 bases, leaving 8 bases between the germline ends. The CDR3 consists of 12 residues. The CDR3 spells CAISAERGELFF. As DNA, the CDR3 is TGTGCCATCAGTGCCGAGCGGGGGGAGCTGTTTTTT.

This chain joins TRBV9 and TRBJ2-2, with 7 bases fitting TRBD2. J gave up 6 bases and V 2 bases, and 7 bases lay outside the gene matches. The CDR3 loop spans 15 amino acids. Looked up from germline, CDR1 is SGDLS and CDR2 is YYNGEE. In DNA form, the CDR3 reads TGTGCCAGCAGCGTCGGCGGGAGAGGATCCGGGGAGCTGTTTTTT. It translates to CASSVGGRGSGELFF.

This chain connects TRBV29-1 to TRBJ2-6; 11 bases fit TRBD1. The CDR3 extends over 16 amino acids. V shed 6 bases and J 0 bases; nucleotides not matched to a gene: 4. From germline, CDR1 is SQVTM and CDR2 ANQGSEA. The CDR3 loop reads CSVRDRGNSGANVLTF. The CDR3 coding sequence is TGCAGCGTGCGGGACAGGGGGAACTCTGGGGCCAACGTCCTGACTTTC.

The rearrangement links TRBV6-5 to TRBJ2-7, with 8 bases aligning to TRBD2. The CDR3 runs to 14 residues. V lost 8 bases and J lost 6; bases outside the gene matches: 12. The germline V gene has CDR1 MNHEY and CDR2 SVGAGI. The CDR3 spells CASGFPREGIEQYF. DNA for the CDR3: TGTGCCAGCGGCTTCCCTCGGGAGGGCATCGAGCAGTACTTC.